This TCR beta chain is from a study of long-term antiretroviral therapy in people with HIV. Germline V gene lookup returns CDR1 SGHRS and CDR2 YFSETQ. This CDR3 comprises 13 residues. V was shortened by 0 bases and J by 4 bases, with 5 bases between the two germline ends. Run at survey level, the immunoSEQ assay was version v3.0. Profiled with immunoSEQ multiplex PCR; TCRdb holds only in-frame clones, not every one. The profile shows over 30,000 clones, roughly 87% of them singletons. The sample here was unsorted PBMCs, taken 0.6 years after starting antiretroviral therapy. The gene calls are TRBV5-1 and TRBJ1-3; no firm D call. The TCR comes from a man between 18 and 29 years old with HIV. In DNA form, the CDR3 reads TGCGCCAGCAGCTTGGCCGAAGGAAACACCATATATTTT. Protein product: CASSLAEGNTIYF.